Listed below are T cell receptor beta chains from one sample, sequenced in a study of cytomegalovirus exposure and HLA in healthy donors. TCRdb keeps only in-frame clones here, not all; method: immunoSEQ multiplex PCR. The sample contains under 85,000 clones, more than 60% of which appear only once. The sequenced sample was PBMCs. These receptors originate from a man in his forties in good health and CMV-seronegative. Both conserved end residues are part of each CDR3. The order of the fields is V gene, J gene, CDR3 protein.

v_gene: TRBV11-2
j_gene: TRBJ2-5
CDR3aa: CASSLGDRLQETQYF

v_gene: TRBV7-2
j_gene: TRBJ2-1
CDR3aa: CASSFPTPVAQFF

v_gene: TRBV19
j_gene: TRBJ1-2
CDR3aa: CASRTRDGYTF

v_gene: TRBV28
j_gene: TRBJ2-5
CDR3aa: CASSQTGWEETQYF

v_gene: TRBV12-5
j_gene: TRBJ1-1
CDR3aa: CASGLVTGTNTEAFF

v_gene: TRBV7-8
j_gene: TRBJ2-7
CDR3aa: CASGTPLAGRYYEQYF

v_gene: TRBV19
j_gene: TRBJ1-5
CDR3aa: CASSTGQGDQPQHF

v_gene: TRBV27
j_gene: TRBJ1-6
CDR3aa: CASSRGWGSPLHF

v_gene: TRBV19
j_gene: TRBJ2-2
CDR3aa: CASSMRTPGYGELFF

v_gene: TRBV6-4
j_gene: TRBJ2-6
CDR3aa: CASSENSGANGLTF

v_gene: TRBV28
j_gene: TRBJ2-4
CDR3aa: CASSGQGGAKNSQYF

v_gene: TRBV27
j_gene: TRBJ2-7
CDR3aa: CASSKGQGTPYEQYF